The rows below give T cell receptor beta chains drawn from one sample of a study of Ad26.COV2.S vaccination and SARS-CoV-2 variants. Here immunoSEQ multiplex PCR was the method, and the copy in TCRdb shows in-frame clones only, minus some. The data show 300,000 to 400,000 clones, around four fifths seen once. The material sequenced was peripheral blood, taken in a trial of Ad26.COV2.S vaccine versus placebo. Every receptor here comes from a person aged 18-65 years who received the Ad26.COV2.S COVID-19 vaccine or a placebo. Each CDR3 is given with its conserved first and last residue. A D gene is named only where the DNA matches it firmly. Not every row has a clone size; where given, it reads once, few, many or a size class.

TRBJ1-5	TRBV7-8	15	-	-	CASSGPLEGIGPQHF	TGTGCCAGCAGCGGTCCCTTGGAGGGTATAGGTCCCCAGCATTTT
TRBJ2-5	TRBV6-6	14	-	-	CASTGGRRQETQYF	TGTGCCAGCACGGGCGGGCGGCGACAAGAGACCCAGTACTTC
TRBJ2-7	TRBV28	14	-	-	CASSPAGVVVEQYF	TGTGCCAGCAGCCCGGCCGGGGTGGTCGTCGAGCAGTACTTC
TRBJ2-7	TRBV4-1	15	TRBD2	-	CASSQESGGAYEQYF	TGCGCCAGCAGCCAAGAAAGCGGGGGGGCCTACGAGCAGTACTTC
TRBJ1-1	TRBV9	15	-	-	CASSVDPSGASEAFF	TGTGCCAGCAGCGTAGATCCTTCGGGCGCCTCCGAAGCTTTCTTT
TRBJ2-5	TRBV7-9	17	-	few	CASSLGHGFGVQETQYF	TGTGCCAGCAGCTTAGGTCATGGGTTTGGTGTCCAAGAGACCCAGTACTTC
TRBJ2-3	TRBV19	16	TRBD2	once	CASSPRTSGRTDTQYF	TGTGCCAGTAGTCCCCGGACTAGCGGGCGCACAGATACGCAGTATTTT
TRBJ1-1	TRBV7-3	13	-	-	CASSLRMNTEAFF	TGTGCCAGCAGCTTAAGGATGAACACTGAAGCTTTCTTT
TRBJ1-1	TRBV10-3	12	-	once	CAISEGQYEAFF	TGTGCCATCAGTGAAGGGCAGTATGAAGCTTTCTTT
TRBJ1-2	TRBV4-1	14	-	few	CASSLTVLNYGYTF	TGCGCCAGCAGCCTGACGGTGCTTAACTATGGCTACACCTTC
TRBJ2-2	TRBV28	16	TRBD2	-	CASRHSSGGAAGELFF	TGTGCCAGCAGGCACTCTAGCGGGGGGGCTGCCGGGGAGCTGTTTTTT
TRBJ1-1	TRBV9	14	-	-	CASSAAYTGAEAFF	TGTGCCAGCAGCGCGGCGTACACCGGGGCGGAGGCTTTCTTT
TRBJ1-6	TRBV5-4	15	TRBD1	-	CASSLAGTANSPLHF	TGTGCCAGCAGCTTGGCCGGGACAGCTAATTCACCCCTCCACTTT
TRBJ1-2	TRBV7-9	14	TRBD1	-	CASSQGQVLLSYTF	TGTGCCAGCAGCCAGGGACAGGTCCTTTTGAGCTACACCTTC
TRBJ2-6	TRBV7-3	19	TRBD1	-	CASSDVRTGVGSGANVLTF	TGTGCCAGCAGCGACGTACGGACAGGGGTCGGCTCTGGGGCCAACGTCCTGACTTTC
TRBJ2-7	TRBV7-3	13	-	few	CASSLTAGYEQYF	TGTGCCAGCAGCTTAACTGCAGGCTACGAGCAGTACTTC
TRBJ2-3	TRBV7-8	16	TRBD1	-	CASSWETGKDTDTQYF	TGTGCCAGCAGCTGGGAGACAGGGAAGGATACAGATACGCAGTATTTT
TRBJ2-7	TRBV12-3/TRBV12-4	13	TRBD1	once	CASRPRDRYEQYF	TGTGCCAGCAGGCCCCGGGACAGGTACGAGCAGTACTTC
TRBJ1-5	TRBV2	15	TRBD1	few	CASSDRALRDQPQHF	TGTGCCAGCAGCGACAGGGCCCTCCGCGATCAGCCCCAGCATTTT
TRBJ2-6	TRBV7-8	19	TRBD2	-	CASSYIAGGLFSGANVLTF	TGTGCCAGCAGCTACATAGCGGGGGGGCTTTTCTCTGGGGCCAACGTCCTGACTTTC
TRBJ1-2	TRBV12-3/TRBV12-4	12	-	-	CASSLWGGGYTF	TGTGCCAGCAGTTTATGGGGGGGCGGCTACACCTTC
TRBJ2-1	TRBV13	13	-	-	CASSLASYNEQFF	TGTGCCAGCAGCTTGGCCTCCTACAATGAGCAGTTCTTC
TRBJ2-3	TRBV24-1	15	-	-	CATSDSRGGSITQYF	TGTGCCACCAGTGATTCCAGGGGAGGGTCAATAACGCAGTATTTT
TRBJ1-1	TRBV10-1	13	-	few	CASALTGGTEAFF	TGCGCCAGCGCCCTAACCGGGGGCACTGAAGCTTTCTTT
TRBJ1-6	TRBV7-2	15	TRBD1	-	CASSQRDRRNSPLHF	TGTGCCAGCAGCCAAAGGGACAGGCGAAATTCACCCCTCCACTTT
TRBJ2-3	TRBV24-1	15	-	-	CATSGPVITGYTQYF	TGTGCCACCAGTGGACCAGTAATTACGGGGTATACGCAGTATTTT
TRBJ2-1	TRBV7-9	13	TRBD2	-	CASSSPRGNEQFF	TGTGCCAGCAGCTCGCCGCGGGGGAATGAGCAGTTCTTC
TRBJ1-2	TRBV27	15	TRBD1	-	CASSPWTGNHYGYTF	TGTGCCAGCAGTCCCTGGACAGGGAACCACTATGGCTACACCTTC
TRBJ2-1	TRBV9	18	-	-	CASSESGARGYGLNEQFF	TGTGCCAGCAGCGAATCCGGGGCCCGGGGGTATGGCCTCAATGAGCAGTTCTTC
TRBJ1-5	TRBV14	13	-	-	CASSQDRGQPQHF	TGTGCCAGCAGCCAAGATCGGGGACAGCCCCAGCATTTT
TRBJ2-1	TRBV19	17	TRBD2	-	CASSIVGTSGGYNEQFF	TGTGCCAGTAGTATAGTAGGGACTAGCGGGGGCTACAATGAGCAGTTCTTC
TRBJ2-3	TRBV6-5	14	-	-	CASSFTANTDTQYF	TGTGCCAGCAGTTTCACAGCGAACACAGATACGCAGTATTTT
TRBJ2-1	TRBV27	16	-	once	CASSLLLGSSYNEQFF	TGTGCCAGCAGTTTGTTATTGGGGTCTTCCTACAATGAGCAGTTCTTC
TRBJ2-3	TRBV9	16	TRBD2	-	CASSVAGSGGGDTQYF	TGTGCCAGCAGCGTAGCAGGTAGCGGGGGTGGGGATACGCAGTATTTT
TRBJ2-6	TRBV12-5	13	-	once	CASAPPGANVLTF	TGTGCTAGTGCCCCCCCTGGGGCCAACGTCCTGACTTTC
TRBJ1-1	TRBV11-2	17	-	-	CASRGGWAVREDTEAFF	TGTGCCAGCAGGGGGGGGTGGGCAGTTAGAGAGGACACTGAAGCTTTCTTT
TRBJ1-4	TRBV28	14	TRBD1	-	CASQIGTGYEKLFF	TGTGCCAGCCAAATCGGGACAGGATATGAAAAACTGTTTTTT
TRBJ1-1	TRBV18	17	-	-	CASSPGANRMKNTEAFF	TGTGCCAGCTCACCCGGTGCCAACAGGATGAAGAACACTGAAGCTTTCTTT
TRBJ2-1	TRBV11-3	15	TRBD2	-	CASSLAGTSGDEQFF	TGTGCCAGCAGCTTAGCGGGGACTAGCGGCGATGAGCAGTTCTTC
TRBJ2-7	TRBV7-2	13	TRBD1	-	CASSRRQGYEQYF	TGTGCCAGCAGCAGGCGACAGGGCTACGAGCAGTACTTC
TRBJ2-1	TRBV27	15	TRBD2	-	CASSYSSGGWNEQFF	TGTGCCAGCAGTTATTCTAGCGGGGGGTGGAATGAGCAGTTCTTC
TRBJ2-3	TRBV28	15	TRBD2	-	CASSLTSGGKNTQYF	TGTGCCAGCAGTTTGACTAGCGGGGGGAAAAATACGCAGTATTTT
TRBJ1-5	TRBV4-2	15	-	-	CASSQVRDGPSPQHF	TGTGCCAGCAGCCAGGTCCGGGACGGCCCTTCGCCCCAGCATTTT
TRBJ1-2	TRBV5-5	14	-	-	CASSPEQYNYGYTF	TGTGCCAGCAGCCCGGAGCAGTATAACTATGGCTACACCTTC
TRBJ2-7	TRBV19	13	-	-	CASSKHLTYEQYF	TGTGCCAGTAGCAAACACCTCACCTACGAGCAGTACTTC
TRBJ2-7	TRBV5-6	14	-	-	CASSLTGSPYEQYF	TGTGCCAGCAGCTTGACAGGGAGCCCCTACGAGCAGTACTTC
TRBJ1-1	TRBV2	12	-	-	CASSWTVTEAFF	TGTGCCAGCAGTTGGACAGTGACTGAAGCTTTCTTT
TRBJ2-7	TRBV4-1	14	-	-	CASSQDPSRTEQYF	TGCGCCAGCAGCCAAGATCCCTCTCGCACCGAGCAGTACTTC
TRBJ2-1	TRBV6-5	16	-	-	CASSYSALSSYNEQFF	TGTGCCAGCAGTTACTCGGCCCTGAGCTCCTACAATGAGCAGTTCTTC
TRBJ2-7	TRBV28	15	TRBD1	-	CASRRTGQSSYEQYF	TGTGCCAGCAGGCGGACAGGTCAGAGCTCCTACGAGCAGTACTTC
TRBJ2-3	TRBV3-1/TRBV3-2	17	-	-	CASSQDRQVSDRDTQYF	TGTGCCAGCAGCCAAGATCGTCAGGTAAGTGACCGGGATACGCAGTATTTT
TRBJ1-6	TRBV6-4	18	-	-	CASSDKWGGQAYNSPLHF	TGTGCCAGCAGTGACAAGTGGGGGGGGCAGGCCTATAATTCACCCCTCCACTTT
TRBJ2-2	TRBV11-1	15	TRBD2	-	CASSLALAGIGELFF	TGTGCCAGCAGCTTAGCCCTAGCGGGGATCGGGGAGCTGTTTTTT
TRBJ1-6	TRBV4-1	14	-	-	CASSQSLSYSPLHF	TGCGCCAGCAGCCAAAGCCTTTCTTATTCACCCCTCCACTTT
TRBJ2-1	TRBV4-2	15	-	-	CASSQVGTGQNEQFF	TGTGCCAGCAGCCAAGTTGGAACAGGGCAGAATGAGCAGTTCTTC
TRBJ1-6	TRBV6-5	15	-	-	CASSYSKGLGSPLHF	TGTGCCAGCAGTTACTCAAAGGGTCTTGGATCACCCCTCCACTTT
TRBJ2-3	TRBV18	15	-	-	CASSPNGASTDTQYF	TGTGCCAGCTCACCAAACGGGGCTAGCACAGATACGCAGTATTTT
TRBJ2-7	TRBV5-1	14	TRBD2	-	CASSLGLAGREQYF	TGCGCCAGCAGCTTGGGGCTAGCGGGACGGGAGCAGTACTTC
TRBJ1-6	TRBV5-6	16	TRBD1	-	CASRRDRGRDNSPLHF	TGTGCCAGCAGGAGAGACAGGGGGCGCGATAATTCACCCCTCCACTTT